This T cell receptor (beta chain) was sequenced for a study of long-term antiretroviral therapy in people with HIV. Findings of the study overall: Post-ART samples showed increased diversity that remained below transplant donor control levels.

CDR1 is SGHRS, CDR2 YFSETQ, per germline. The ends were cut back, 3 bases at V and 5 bases at J, with 19 bases in the middle. The CDR3 extends over 16 amino acids. In the case of this clone: No antigen is known for it.

An immunoSEQ assay, version v3.0, was performed at survey level. Measured with immunoSEQ multiplex PCR; TCRdb has only the in-frame clones, and not every one. This sample carries about 16,000 clones, approximately 90% of them seen once, and the ten largest clones take around 12%. This clonotype was sampled from a middle-aged man with HIV. The chain carries TRBV5-1 and TRBJ2-3; D gene uncertain. The material was unsorted PBMCs, obtained 0.7 years before starting antiretroviral therapy. CDR3 protein: CASSSPTPSVGDTQYF. Here the CDR3 DNA reads TGCGCCAGCAGCTCGCCTACCCCCTCTGTGGGAGATACGCAGTATTTT.